A selection of T cell receptor beta chains follows, all from one sample in a study of T cell repertoires in ileal Crohn's disease. Sequencing used immunoSEQ multiplex PCR; TCRdb keeps in-frame clones, though not all of them. The table has about 5,500 clones, roughly 80% seen once. Sequencing was performed on ileal tissue. These receptors were obtained from an adult with Crohn's disease. CDR3s include the opening cysteine and the closing phenylalanine or tryptophan. The D gene is left open where the match is weak. The size of a clone is reported for some rows only, either as once, few or many, or as a class for expanded clones.

V gene: TRBV7-6; J gene: TRBJ2-1; D gene: TRBD2; clone size: .; CDR3 DNA: TGTGCCAGCAGCTTAGGAATAGCGGGAGTAGGTGAGCAGTTCTTC; CDR3 protein: CASSLGIAGVGEQFF
V gene: TRBV5-4; J gene: TRBJ2-1; D gene: TRBD2; clone size: .; CDR3 DNA: TGTGCCAGCAGCATACCCGGGACTAGTTCCAATGAGCAGTTCTTC; CDR3 protein: CASSIPGTSSNEQFF
V gene: TRBV28; J gene: TRBJ1-5; D gene: TRBD1; clone size: few; CDR3 DNA: TGTGCCAGCAGTTTATACCGGGGACAGGGAGGCGGCAATCAGCCCCAGCATTTT; CDR3 protein: CASSLYRGQGGGNQPQHF
V gene: TRBV7-2; J gene: TRBJ1-2; D gene: .; clone size: .; CDR3 DNA: TGTGCCAGCAGCTTAAGTTCAGGGGTGCATGGCTACACCTTC; CDR3 protein: CASSLSSGVHGYTF
V gene: TRBV18; J gene: TRBJ1-3; D gene: TRBD1; clone size: .; CDR3 DNA: TGTGCCAGCTCACCGACAGGGGCGGGAAACACCATATATTTT; CDR3 protein: CASSPTGAGNTIYF
V gene: TRBV4-3; J gene: TRBJ2-5; D gene: TRBD2; clone size: .; CDR3 DNA: TGCGCCAGCAGCCAAGAGCGGGGGGGCCAAGAGACCCAGTACTTC; CDR3 protein: CASSQERGGQETQYF
V gene: TRBV7-9; J gene: TRBJ2-1; D gene: TRBD2; clone size: few; CDR3 DNA: TGTGCCAGCAGCCCCTCATGGGGGACTATTAATGAGCAGTTCTTC; CDR3 protein: CASSPSWGTINEQFF
V gene: TRBV7-2; J gene: TRBJ2-3; D gene: .; clone size: .; CDR3 DNA: TGTGCCAGCAGCCCCCAAGACAGGATGACGCAGTATTTT; CDR3 protein: CASSPQDRMTQYF
V gene: TRBV5-1; J gene: TRBJ1-6; D gene: TRBD1; clone size: few; CDR3 DNA: TGCGCCAGCGGGACAGGGCGAAATTCACCCCTCCACTTT; CDR3 protein: CASGTGRNSPLHF
V gene: TRBV5-1; J gene: TRBJ1-1; D gene: .; clone size: few; CDR3 DNA: TGCGCCAGCAGCCCCGGGTCCCCTGAAGCTTTCTTT; CDR3 protein: CASSPGSPEAFF
V gene: TRBV5-1; J gene: TRBJ1-1; D gene: TRBD1; clone size: .; CDR3 DNA: TGCGCCAGCAGCCCCGGGACAGTTGAAGCTTTCTTT; CDR3 protein: CASSPGTVEAFF
V gene: TRBV30; J gene: TRBJ2-2; D gene: TRBD1; clone size: .; CDR3 DNA: TGTGCCTGGGTTCGGACAGGGCACACCGGGGAGCTGTTTTTT; CDR3 protein: CAWVRTGHTGELFF
V gene: TRBV2; J gene: TRBJ2-5; D gene: .; clone size: .; CDR3 DNA: TGTGCCAGCAATCAAGGACAGAATCAAGAGACCCAGTACTTC; CDR3 protein: CASNQGQNQETQYF
V gene: TRBV5-4; J gene: TRBJ1-1; D gene: .; clone size: .; CDR3 DNA: TGTGCCAGCAGCCTTAACGGCCGCGGAGCTTTCTTT; CDR3 protein: CASSLNGRGAFF